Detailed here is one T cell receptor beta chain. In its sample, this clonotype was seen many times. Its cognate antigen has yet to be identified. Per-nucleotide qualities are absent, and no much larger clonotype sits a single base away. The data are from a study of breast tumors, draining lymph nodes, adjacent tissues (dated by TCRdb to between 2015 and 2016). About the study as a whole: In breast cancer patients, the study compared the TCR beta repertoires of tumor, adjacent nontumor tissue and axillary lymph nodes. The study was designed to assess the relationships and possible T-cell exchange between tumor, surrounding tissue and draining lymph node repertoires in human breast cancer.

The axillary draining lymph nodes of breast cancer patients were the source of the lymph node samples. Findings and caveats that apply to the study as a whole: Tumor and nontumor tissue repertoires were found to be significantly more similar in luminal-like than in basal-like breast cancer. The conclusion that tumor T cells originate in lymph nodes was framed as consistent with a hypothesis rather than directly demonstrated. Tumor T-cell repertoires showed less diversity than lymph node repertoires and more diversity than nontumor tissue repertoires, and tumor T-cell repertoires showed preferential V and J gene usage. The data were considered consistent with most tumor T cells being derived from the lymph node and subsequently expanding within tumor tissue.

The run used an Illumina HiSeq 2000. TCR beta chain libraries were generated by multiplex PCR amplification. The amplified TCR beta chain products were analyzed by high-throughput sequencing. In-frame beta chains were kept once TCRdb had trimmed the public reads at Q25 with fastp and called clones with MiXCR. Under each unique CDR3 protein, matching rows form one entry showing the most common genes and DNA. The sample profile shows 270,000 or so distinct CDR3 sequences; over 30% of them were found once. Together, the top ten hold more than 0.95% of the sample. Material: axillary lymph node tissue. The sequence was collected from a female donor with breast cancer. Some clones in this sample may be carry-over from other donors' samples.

The sequenced DNA: TGCAGCGTTGACAGCGGGACTACAGCAGATACGCAGTATTTT. This is translated as CSVDSGTTADTQYF. Recombination joined TRBV29-1 with TRBJ2-3, and 7 bases in between align with TRBD2. Counted from cysteine to phenylalanine, this CDR3 has 14 amino acids. Here the CDR3 DNA is all that survives: 42 bases in frame from base 1. Here V drops 3 bases and J drops 4 bases, and the junction holds 7 bases not matched to any gene. Based on the germline V gene, the CDR1 and CDR2 sequences are SQVTM and ANQGSEA.